The entry below describes one TCR beta chain. This sample is drawn from a study of blood T cell repertoires in COVID-19. Across the whole study: Specimens from acute and convalescent COVID-19 originated in the United States, Italy and Spain.

Germline CDR1 SGHNT, CDR2 YYREEE (reference sequence). The CDR3 sequence is 19 residues long. The V segment lost 0 bases and the J segment 0 bases; nucleotides outside the gene matches: 7. The protocol was immunoSEQ multiplex PCR, while the TCRdb copy is restricted to in-frame clones and leaves out a portion. In the table there are 150,000 to 200,000 clones, around 81% of which are singletons. This chain connects TRBV5-4 to TRBJ2-6; 9 nucleotides match TRBD1. The sequencing input was peripheral blood. The TCR was taken from a man aged 65-85 years with active or convalescent COVID-19. The CDR3 sequence is CASSLVGQGSFSGANVLTF. CDR3 sequence (DNA): TGTGCCAGCAGCTTGGTCGGACAGGGGTCTTTCTCTGGGGCCAACGTCCTGACTTTC.